Each of the 9 T cell receptor beta chains below was sequenced from the same sample in a study of shared clonotypes between healthy human individuals. Sequencing was performed with immunoSEQ multiplex PCR; in TCRdb, only in-frame clones are kept and a portion is missing. The top ten clones hold roughly 0.055% of a sample with approximately 620,000 clones, around 97% of them seen once. Sequencing was carried out using naive CD4+ T cells sorted from blood. Sample subset: CD45RA+ positively selected. Receptors were obtained from a woman aged 30 to 39 in good health.

The rearrangement uses TRBV28 and TRBJ2-7; D gene unclear. V was shortened by 2 bases and J by 3 bases, with 8 bases between the two germline ends. The CDR3 has 13 residues. Per germline, CDR1 MDHEN and CDR2 SYDVKM. The CDR3 loop is CASSLVSSYEQYF. The CDR3 nucleotides are TGTGCCAGCAGTTTAGTTTCAAGCTACGAGCAGTACTTC. The whole variable domain, remainder taken from reference TRBV28 and TRBJ2-7, is DVKVTQSSRYLVKRTGEKVFLECVQDMDHENMFWYRQDPGLGLRLIYFSYDVKMKEKGDIPEGYSVSREKKERFSLILESASTNQTSMYLCASSLVSSYEQYFGPGTRLTVT.

The chain combines TRBV28 with TRBJ2-7, with a weak D call TRBD1 (6 bases). Germline V gene data show CDR1 as MDHEN and CDR2 as SYDVKM. This CDR3 region has 16 residues. The germline V and J ends were trimmed by 6 bases and 4 bases, with 22 bases remaining between them. CDR3 in amino acids: CASSPQFGQPSYEQYF. The CDR3 coding sequence is TGTGCCAGCAGCCCACAATTCGGACAGCCCAGTTACGAGCAGTACTTC.

The V and J genes are TRBV19 and TRBJ1-3; no definite D call. The CDR3 spans 15 residues. The ends were cut back, 6 bases at V and 0 bases at J, with 12 bases in the middle. Germline CDR1 LNHDA, CDR2 SQIVND (reference sequence). The CDR3 is CASRLYRSSGNTIYF. Written as DNA, the CDR3 is TGTGCCAGTAGGTTGTACCGCAGCTCTGGAAACACCATATATTTT.

The rearrangement uses TRBV5-1 and TRBJ2-7, with D possibly being TRBD1 or TRBD2 (5 bases each). CDR1 and CDR2 (germline): SGHRS, YFSETQ. CDR3 length: 17 amino acids. V was pared by 4 bases and J by 3 bases, with 23 bases between. This CDR3 reads CASSHYRGQKGNYEQYF. CDR3 bases: TGCGCCAGCAGCCATTACCGGGGCCAAAAGGGGAACTACGAGCAGTACTTC.

The gene calls are TRBV28 and TRBJ2-7; D may match TRBD1 or TRBD2 (5 bases each). Germline values: CDR1 MDHEN, CDR2 SYDVKM. The CDR3 is 15 amino acids. V lost 3 bases, J lost 0 bases, and 12 bases lay in between. CDR3 sequence reads: CASSFSGQGSYEQYF. CDR3 in DNA: TGTGCCAGCAGTTTCTCGGGGCAGGGCTCCTACGAGCAGTACTTC.

This chain connects TRBV5-4 to TRBJ2-1; perhaps TRBD2 as D (5 bases). The CDR3 length is 15 residues. Germline CDR1 is SGHNT and CDR2 is YYREEE (reference sequence). Trimming took off 2 bases at V and 5 bases at J, with 14 bases between the two ends. CDR3 coding DNA: TGTGCCAGCAGCTTAAGCGGACGGGAAGACAATGAGCAGTTCTTC. This translates into CASSLSGREDNEQFF.

The chain links TRBV5-4 to TRBJ1-1, with D uncertain. V was cut by 4 bases and J by 3 bases, with 13 bases left in between. Germline assignment: CDR1 SGHNT and CDR2 YYREEE (reference sequence). The CDR3 runs to 14 residues. CDR3 sequence: CASSRGIEDTEAFF. The CDR3, as DNA: TGTGCCAGCAGCCGTGGGATTGAGGACACTGAAGCTTTCTTT.

This chain connects TRBV4-1 to TRBJ1-3; D gene ambiguous. This CDR3 has 16 residues. Trimming took 3 bases from V and 0 from J, leaving 12 bases between them. Germline lookup yields CDR1 MGHRA and CDR2 YSYEKL. DNA for the CDR3: TGCGCCAGCAGCCAGTTATCGGGGTACTCTGGAAACACCATATATTTT. This gives the protein CASSQLSGYSGNTIYF.

The chain uses TRBV18 and TRBJ2-5; D gene ambiguous. The CDR3 runs to 15 residues. V was trimmed by 1 base and J by 4 bases, leaving 13 bases between them. Germline V lookup: CDR1 KGHSH, CDR2 LQKENI. The CDR3: CASSPLGVGSETQYF. CDR3 nucleotide sequence: TGTGCCAGCTCACCACTCGGAGTGGGGTCAGAGACCCAGTACTTC.